A selection of T cell receptor beta chains follows, all from one sample in a study of blood T cell repertoires in COVID-19. This table comes from immunoSEQ multiplex PCR, and its TCRdb copy is limited to in-frame clones, with some not included. The table lists under 200,000 clones, about 80% of them singletons. Material: peripheral blood. Source of these receptors: a man aged 65-85 years with active or convalescent COVID-19. CDR3s include the opening cysteine and the closing phenylalanine or tryptophan. The D gene is left open where the match is weak.

V gene	CDR3 length	D gene	J gene	CDR3 protein
TRBV7-9	15	NA	TRBJ2-3	CASSLVRDSANPSYF
TRBV30	12	NA	TRBJ2-7	CAWSQGPYEQYF
TRBV7-2	15	NA	TRBJ1-5	CASSLHPRGNQPQHF
TRBV2	15	NA	TRBJ2-1	CASRAGEGGYNEQFF
TRBV7-9	14	TRBD1	TRBJ1-1	CASRGDRMNTEAFF
TRBV5-1	15	NA	TRBJ2-2	CASSLQGSNTGELFF
TRBV5-1	17	TRBD2	TRBJ2-2	CASSLGGTSRFSGELFF
TRBV6-2/TRBV6-3	15	NA	TRBJ2-1	CASSQRTEGRNEQFF
TRBV6-5	13	TRBD1	TRBJ1-2	CASNMDRGYGYTF
TRBV6-5	13	NA	TRBJ1-4	CASSSHINEKLFF
TRBV5-1	16	NA	TRBJ1-6	CASSSGSRAEDSPLHF
TRBV23-1	14	NA	TRBJ2-2	CASRPGVRHGELFF
TRBV6-5	15	TRBD1	TRBJ1-2	CASSPPGQGAQGYTF
TRBV25-1	15	TRBD2	TRBJ2-5	CASSAHRGGAGTQYF
TRBV15	15	TRBD1	TRBJ1-2	CATSRDPGTEYGYTF
TRBV30	13	TRBD1	TRBJ2-7	CAWSTGTGHEQYF
TRBV10-3	14	TRBD1	TRBJ1-2	CAIRRTGPNYGYTF
TRBV12-3/TRBV12-4	13	NA	TRBJ1-2	CASSTSGLYGYTF
TRBV19	13	NA	TRBJ2-7	CASSMDTPYEQYF
TRBV11-3	15	TRBD1	TRBJ2-7	CASSAGTAKAYEQYF
TRBV7-2	17	NA	TRBJ2-5	CASSLITGEGGQETQYF
TRBV2	17	NA	TRBJ2-1	CASFPLLAPTPHNEQFF
TRBV7-8	14	NA	TRBJ1-1	CASSFGHMNTEAFF
TRBV9	14	NA	TRBJ2-3	CASSPRQYTDTQYF
TRBV6-5	13	NA	TRBJ2-7	CASEWDTSYEQYF
TRBV11-3	16	NA	TRBJ1-2	CASSSYRQQAIYGYTF
TRBV9	16	NA	TRBJ2-2	CASSVGYQTNTGELFF
TRBV5-1	14	TRBD2	TRBJ2-3	CASSYGTIGDTQYF
TRBV7-9	12	NA	TRBJ1-1	CASSNGRTEAFF
TRBV18	16	NA	TRBJ1-4	CASSPRPGLFLEKLFF
TRBV29-1	14	TRBD1	TRBJ1-2	CSVQRDRGFYGYTF
TRBV6-5	14	NA	TRBJ1-2	CASRGPGDNYGYTF
TRBV30	13	TRBD1	TRBJ1-1	CAWSLDRGTEAFF
TRBV3-1/TRBV3-2	14	NA	TRBJ1-5	CASSQGGSHQPQHF
TRBV9	17	NA	TRBJ2-1	CASSDGGSRPTYNEQFF
TRBV6-5	13	NA	TRBJ2-1	CASTNVAHNEQFF
TRBV19	14	TRBD1	TRBJ2-1	CASSMGQGADEQFF
TRBV19	16	TRBD2	TRBJ2-1	CASSTLAGGSYNEQFF
TRBV7-9	17	TRBD1	TRBJ1-5	CASSVGQGGRSNQPQHF
TRBV24-1	14	NA	TRBJ1-1	CATSVPGLNTEAFF
TRBV9	11	NA	TRBJ1-2	CASSTSGGYTF
TRBV7-6	16	TRBD2	TRBJ2-2	CASSLRLAGYTGELFF
TRBV4-1	16	NA	TRBJ2-1	CASSQDGRSSYNEQFF
TRBV24-1	18	TRBD2	TRBJ2-2	CATSDTSGRDSNTGELFF
TRBV19	10	NA	TRBJ2-2	CAVRSGELFF
TRBV6-5	14	TRBD1	TRBJ2-2	CASSLDRGAGELFF
TRBV5-1	19	NA	TRBJ1-1	CASSEVFASIATVITEAFF
TRBV10-3	16	NA	TRBJ2-3	CAISTEGGTSTDTQYF
TRBV5-6	15	NA	TRBJ1-1	CASSLQIGRGAEAFF
TRBV3-1/TRBV3-2	17	TRBD1	TRBJ1-2	CASSRRQGMTRLRGYTF
TRBV7-8	13	NA	TRBJ2-7	CASSFGFTVEQYF
TRBV4-1	16	TRBD2	TRBJ2-7	CASSQGGSGGTYEQYF
TRBV7-9	14	NA	TRBJ2-3	CASSLELWADTQYF
TRBV9	14	NA	TRBJ2-3	CASSLSGSTDTQYF